This T cell receptor (beta chain) was identified during a study of blood T cell repertoires in COVID-19. Across the study: Researchers got acute and convalescent COVID-19 samples from the United States, Italy and Spain. PBMCs, B-cell-depleted T cells, or T cells were the source of the cDNA or gDNA that made up the material.

This clone was detected only a few times. In the original analysis: Estimation of nucleated cell counts was performed using reference gene primer amplification. Only in-frame clones appear in the TCRdb table, and some are missing; sequencing was by immunoSEQ multiplex PCR. V and J calls and clone size come straight from that table; D and trimming were deduced from the DNA. The data contain 95,000 to 150,000 clones, 70% to 90% of them singletons. This CDR3 has 14 amino acids. V lost 4 bases, J lost 2 bases, and 13 bases lay in between. Germline lookup yields CDR1 SGHNT and CDR2 YYREEE (reference sequence).

The V and J genes are TRBV5-4 and TRBJ2-7; possible D gene TRBD2, 6 bases. Material for sequencing was peripheral blood. This TCR came from a man aged 40-49 years with acute or convalescent COVID-19. CDR3 nucleotides: TGTGCCAGCAGCGGGCGGGACGGAACCTACGAGCAGTACTTC. Its protein product is CASSGRDGTYEQYF.